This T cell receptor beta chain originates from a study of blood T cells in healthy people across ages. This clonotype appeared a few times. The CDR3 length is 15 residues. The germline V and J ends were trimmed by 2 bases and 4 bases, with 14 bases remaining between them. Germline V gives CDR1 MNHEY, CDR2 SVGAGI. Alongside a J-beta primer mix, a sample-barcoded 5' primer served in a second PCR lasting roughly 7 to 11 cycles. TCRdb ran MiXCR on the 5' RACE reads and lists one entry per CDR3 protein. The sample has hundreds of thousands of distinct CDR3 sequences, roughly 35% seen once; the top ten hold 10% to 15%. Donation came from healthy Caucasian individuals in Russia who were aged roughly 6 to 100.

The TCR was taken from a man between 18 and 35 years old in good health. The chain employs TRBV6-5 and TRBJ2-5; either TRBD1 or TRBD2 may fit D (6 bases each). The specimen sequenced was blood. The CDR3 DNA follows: TGTGCCAGCAGTTACAGCACGGGGGCCAGAGAGACCCAGTACTTC. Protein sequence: CASSYSTGARETQYF.